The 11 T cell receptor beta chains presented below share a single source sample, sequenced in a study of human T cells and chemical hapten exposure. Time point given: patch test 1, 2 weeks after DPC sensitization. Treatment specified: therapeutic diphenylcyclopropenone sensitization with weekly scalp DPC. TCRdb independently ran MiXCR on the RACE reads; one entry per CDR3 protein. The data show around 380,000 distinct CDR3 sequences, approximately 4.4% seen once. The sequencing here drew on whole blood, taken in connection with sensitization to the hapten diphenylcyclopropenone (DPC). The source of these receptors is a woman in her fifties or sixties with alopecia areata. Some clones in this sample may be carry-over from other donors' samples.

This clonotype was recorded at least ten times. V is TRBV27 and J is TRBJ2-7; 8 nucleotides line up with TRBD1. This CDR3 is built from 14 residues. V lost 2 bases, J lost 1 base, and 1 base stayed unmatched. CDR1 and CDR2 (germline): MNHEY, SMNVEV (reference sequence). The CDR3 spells CASSLRDRSYEQYF. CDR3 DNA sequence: TGTGCCAGCAGTTTAAGGGACAGGTCCTACGAGCAGTACTTC.

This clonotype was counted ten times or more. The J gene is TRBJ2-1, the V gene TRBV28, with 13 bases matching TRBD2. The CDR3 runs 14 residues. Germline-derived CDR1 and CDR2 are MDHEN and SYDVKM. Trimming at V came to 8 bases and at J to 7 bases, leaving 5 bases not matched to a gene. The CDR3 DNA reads TGTGCCAGCCTGGGACTAGCGGGGTGGAATGAGCAGTTCTTC. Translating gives CASLGLAGWNEQFF.

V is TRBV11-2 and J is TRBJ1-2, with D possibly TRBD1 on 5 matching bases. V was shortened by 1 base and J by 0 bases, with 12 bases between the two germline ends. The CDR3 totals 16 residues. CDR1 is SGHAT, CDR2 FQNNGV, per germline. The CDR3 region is CASSLGGEISNYGYTF. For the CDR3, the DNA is TGTGCCAGCAGCTTAGGGGGGGAGATTTCTAACTATGGCTACACCTTC. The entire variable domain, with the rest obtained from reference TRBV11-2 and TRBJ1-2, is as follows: EAGVAQSPRYKIIEKRQSVAFWCNPISGHATLYWYQQILGQGPKLLIQFQNNGVVDDSQLPKDRFSAERLKGVDSTLKIQPAKLEDSAVYLCASSLGGEISNYGYTFGSGTRLTVV.

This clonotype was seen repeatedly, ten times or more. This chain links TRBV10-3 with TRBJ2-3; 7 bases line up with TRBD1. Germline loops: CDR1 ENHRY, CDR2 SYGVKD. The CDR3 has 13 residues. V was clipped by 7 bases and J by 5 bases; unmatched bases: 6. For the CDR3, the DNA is TGTGCCATCACGGCAGGGGGTGGAGATACGCAGTATTTT. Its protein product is CAITAGGGDTQYF.

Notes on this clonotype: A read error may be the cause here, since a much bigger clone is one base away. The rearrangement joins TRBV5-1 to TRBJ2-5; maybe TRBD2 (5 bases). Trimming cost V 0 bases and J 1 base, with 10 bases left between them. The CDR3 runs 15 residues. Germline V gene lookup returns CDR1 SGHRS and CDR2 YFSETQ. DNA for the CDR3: TGCGCCAGCAGCTTGGCTAGCTGCCTCCAAGAGACCCAGTACTTC. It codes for CASSLASCLQETQYF.

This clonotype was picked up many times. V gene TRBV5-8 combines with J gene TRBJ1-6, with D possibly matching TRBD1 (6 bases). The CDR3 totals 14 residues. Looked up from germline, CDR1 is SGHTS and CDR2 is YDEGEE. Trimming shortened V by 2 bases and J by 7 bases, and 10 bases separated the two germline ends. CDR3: CASSFRGKNSPLHF. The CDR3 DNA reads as TGTGCCAGCAGCTTCAGGGGAAAGAATTCACCCCTCCACTTT.

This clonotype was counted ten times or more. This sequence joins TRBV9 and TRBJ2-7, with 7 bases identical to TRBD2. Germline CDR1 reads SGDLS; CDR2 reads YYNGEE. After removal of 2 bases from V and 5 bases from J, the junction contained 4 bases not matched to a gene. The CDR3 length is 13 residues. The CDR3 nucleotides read TGTGCCAGCAGCGTGGGTAGCGGGCACGAGCAGTACTTC. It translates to CASSVGSGHEQYF.

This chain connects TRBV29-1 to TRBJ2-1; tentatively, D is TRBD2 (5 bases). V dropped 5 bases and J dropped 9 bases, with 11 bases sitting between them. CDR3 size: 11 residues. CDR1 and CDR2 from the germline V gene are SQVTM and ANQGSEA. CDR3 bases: TGCAGCGTTCGCCGGGGTACTGAGCAGTTCTTC. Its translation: CSVRRGTEQFF.

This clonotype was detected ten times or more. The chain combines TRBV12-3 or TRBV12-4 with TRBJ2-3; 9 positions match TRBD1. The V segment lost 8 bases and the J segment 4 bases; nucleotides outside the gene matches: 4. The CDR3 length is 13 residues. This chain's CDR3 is CASRGTGSDTQYF. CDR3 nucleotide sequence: TGTGCCAGCCGCGGGACAGGGTCAGATACGCAGTATTTT.

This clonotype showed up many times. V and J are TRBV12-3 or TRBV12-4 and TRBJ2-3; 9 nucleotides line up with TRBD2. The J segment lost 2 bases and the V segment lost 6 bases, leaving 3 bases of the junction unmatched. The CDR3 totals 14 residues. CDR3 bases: TGTGCCAGCAGGCTAGCGGGACACACAGATACGCAGTATTTT. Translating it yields CASRLAGHTDTQYF.

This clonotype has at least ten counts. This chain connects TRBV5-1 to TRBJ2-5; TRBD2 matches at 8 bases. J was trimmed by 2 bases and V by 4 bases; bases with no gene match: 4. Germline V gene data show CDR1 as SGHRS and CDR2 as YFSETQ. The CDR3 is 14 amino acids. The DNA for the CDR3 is TGCGCCAGCAGCGGCGCTAGCGGGCAAGAGACCCAGTACTTC. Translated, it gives CASSGASGQETQYF.